The source of this TCR beta chain is a study of cytomegalovirus exposure and HLA in healthy donors. The PCR employed 60 Vbeta primers together with 13 Jbeta primers. Assay: immunoSEQ multiplex PCR; the TCRdb copy retains only in-frame clones and omits some. The sample has some 140,000 clones; 80% are singletons. The CDR3 is made up of 12 amino acids. In germline, CDR1 is SGHRS, CDR2 YFSETQ. V shed 7 bases, J shed 4 bases, and the junction held 3 bases outside the gene matches. The sample comprised PBMCs. The J gene is TRBJ2-3, the V gene TRBV5-1; 7 bases agree with TRBD2. The origin of this receptor is a man between 25 and 39 years old in good health and CMV-seronegative. CDR3 nucleotide sequence: TGCGCCAGCGGGGCGGGGGCAGATACGCAGTATTTT. Protein: CASGAGADTQYF.